This TCR beta chain was found in a study of shared T cell receptors in the human thymus. Libraries were prepared by immunoSEQ multiplex PCR; TCRdb keeps only in-frame clonotypes and omits some of them. The data show hundreds of thousands of clones, with 88% seen just once and about 0.01% held by the top ten. Trimming removed 4 bases from V and 5 bases from J; junction bases left unmatched: 7. The CDR3 contains 16 residues. Per the germline V gene, CDR1 is MNHNY and CDR2 is SVGAGI (reference sequence). These records were also assigned to another study, of human thymus T cells.

This TCR was recovered from a boy less than two years old with a congenital heart defect. The gene calls are TRBV6-6 and TRBJ2-7, with 14 bases identical to TRBD2. Source material: thymocytes. The CDR3 reads CASSSPGLAGVNEQYF. Written as DNA, the CDR3 is TGTGCCAGCAGTTCCCCGGGACTAGCGGGAGTAAACGAGCAGTACTTC.